What follows is one TCR beta chain and its context. The antigen is not known. The time point is: week 11, during vaccination. The content of each vaccine dose was 300 ug of mutant IDH1 20-mer peptide, and topical imiquimod accompanied it. Germline V CDR1 and CDR2: SGHVS, FNYEAQ. This CDR3 comprises 16 residues. The V gene end was trimmed by 0 bases and the J gene end by 1 base; junction bases not matched to a gene: 5. This table comes from immunoSEQ multiplex PCR, and its TCRdb copy is limited to in-frame clones, with some not included. This sample has tens of thousands of clones, with around 84% found just once. The source of the sample is a study of a mutant IDH1 vaccine in newly diagnosed glioma. In the study overall: Patients came in for eight vaccinations, in weeks 1, 3, 5, 7, 11, 15, 19 and 23. Investigators started vaccination 4-6 weeks after radiotherapy alone, or with temozolomide cycles. Of the patients given treatment, about 62% were male and about 40% were female, and a mean age of around 38 years was recorded. General study results and limits: Overall, 85% to 95% of patients had vaccine-induced immune responses.

This chain joins TRBV7-6 and TRBJ1-1; 7 nucleotides line up with TRBD1. The sequence derives from a woman aged 45-60 years with glioma. The sequences come from PBMCs, collected from a glioma patient whose treatment included an IDH1 peptide vaccine. CDR3 in DNA: TGTGCCAGCAGCTTAGCGCAGGGGGGAGCGAACACTGAAGCTTTCTTT. Its protein is CASSLAQGGANTEAFF.